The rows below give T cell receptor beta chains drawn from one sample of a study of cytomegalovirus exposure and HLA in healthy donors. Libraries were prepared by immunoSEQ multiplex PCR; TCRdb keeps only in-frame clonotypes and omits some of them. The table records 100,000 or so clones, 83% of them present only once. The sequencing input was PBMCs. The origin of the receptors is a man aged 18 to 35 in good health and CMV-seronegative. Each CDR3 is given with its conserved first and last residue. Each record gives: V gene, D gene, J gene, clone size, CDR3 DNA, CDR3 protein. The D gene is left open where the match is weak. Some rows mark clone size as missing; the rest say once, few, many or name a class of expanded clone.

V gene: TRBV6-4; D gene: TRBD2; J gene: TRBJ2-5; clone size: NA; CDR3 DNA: TGTGCCAGCAGTCCTGGGACTAGCGGGATAGAGACCCAGTACTTC; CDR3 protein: CASSPGTSGIETQYF
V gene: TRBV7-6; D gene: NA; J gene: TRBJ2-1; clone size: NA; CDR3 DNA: TGTGCCAGCAGCTTAGACAGGCTTGGGCAGTTCTTC; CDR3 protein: CASSLDRLGQFF
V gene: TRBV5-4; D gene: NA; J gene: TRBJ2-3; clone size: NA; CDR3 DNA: TGTGCCAGCAGCCCCGGGTGGAGCACAGATACGCAGTATTTT; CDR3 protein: CASSPGWSTDTQYF
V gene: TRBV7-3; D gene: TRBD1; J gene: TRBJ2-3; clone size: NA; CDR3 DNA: TGTGCCAGCAGCTTGGGACAGTCAACAGATACGCAGTATTTT; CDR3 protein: CASSLGQSTDTQYF
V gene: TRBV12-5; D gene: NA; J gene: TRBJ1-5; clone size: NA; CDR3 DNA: TGTGCTAGTGTTTGGTCGGAGTTTAGCAATCAGCCCCAGCATTTT; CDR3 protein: CASVWSEFSNQPQHF
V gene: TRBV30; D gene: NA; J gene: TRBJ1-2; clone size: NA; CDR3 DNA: TGTGCCTGGAGGGTCGGACGGAGCGGTGGCTACACCTTC; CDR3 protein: CAWRVGRSGGYTF
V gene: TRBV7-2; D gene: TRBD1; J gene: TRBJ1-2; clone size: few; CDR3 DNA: TGTGCCAGCAGCTTTCGGGACAGGGCGGGCTACACCTTC; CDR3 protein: CASSFRDRAGYTF
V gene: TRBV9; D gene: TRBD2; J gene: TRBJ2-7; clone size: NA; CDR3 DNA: TGTGCCAGCAGCGTAGCAGGCGGGGGCTCCTACGAGCAGTACTTC; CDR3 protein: CASSVAGGGSYEQYF
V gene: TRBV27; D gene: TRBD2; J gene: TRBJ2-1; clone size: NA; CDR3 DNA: TGTGCCAGCAGTTTACTAGCGGGAGGGATTCAGTTCTTC; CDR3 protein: CASSLLAGGIQFF
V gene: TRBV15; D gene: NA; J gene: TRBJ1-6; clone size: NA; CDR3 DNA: TGTGCCACCAGCAGAGGAGGGAATAATTCACCCCTCCACTTT; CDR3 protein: CATSRGGNNSPLHF
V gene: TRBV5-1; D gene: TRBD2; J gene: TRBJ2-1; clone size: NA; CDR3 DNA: TGCGCCAGCAGCTTAGGAGGGCGGTGGGGGGGAGCCTACAATGAGCAGTTCTTC; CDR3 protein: CASSLGGRWGGAYNEQFF
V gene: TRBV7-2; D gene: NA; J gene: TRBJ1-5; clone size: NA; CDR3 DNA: TGTGCCAGCAGCGTCCAGGGCCATAGCAATCAGCCCCAGCATTTT; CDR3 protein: CASSVQGHSNQPQHF
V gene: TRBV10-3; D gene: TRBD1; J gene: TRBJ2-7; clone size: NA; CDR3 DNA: TGTGCCATCAGAGGACAGGGTTCCCATGAGGAGCAGTACTTC; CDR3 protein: CAIRGQGSHEEQYF
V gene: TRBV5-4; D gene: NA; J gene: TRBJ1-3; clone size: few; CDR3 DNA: TGTGCCAGCAGCCAGGGCCTGGAGGGAAACACCATATATTTT; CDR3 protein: CASSQGLEGNTIYF
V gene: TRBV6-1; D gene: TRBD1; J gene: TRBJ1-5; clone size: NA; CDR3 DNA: TGTGCCAGCACCACTCGGAACAGGGGTCAGCCCCAGCATTTT; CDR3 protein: CASTTRNRGQPQHF
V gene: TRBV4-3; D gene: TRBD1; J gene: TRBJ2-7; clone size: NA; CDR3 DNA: TGCGCCAGCAGCCAAGGTGGGACAGGGGACGAGCAGTATTTC; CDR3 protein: CASSQGGTGDEQYF
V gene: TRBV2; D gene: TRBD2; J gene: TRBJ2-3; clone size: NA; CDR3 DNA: TGTGCCAGTCTAGCGGCCCCTGGCACAGATACGCAGTATTTT; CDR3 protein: CASLAAPGTDTQYF
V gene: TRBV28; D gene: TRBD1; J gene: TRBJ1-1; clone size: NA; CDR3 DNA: TGTGCCAGCAATAAACAGGGGGCTCGGGCTGAAGCTTTCTTT; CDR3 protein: CASNKQGARAEAFF
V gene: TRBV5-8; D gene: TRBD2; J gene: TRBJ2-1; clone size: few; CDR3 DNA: TGTGCCAGCAGCGGGGGGGAAAATGAGCAGTTCTTC; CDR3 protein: CASSGGENEQFF
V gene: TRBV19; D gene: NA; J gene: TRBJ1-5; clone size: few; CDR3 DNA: TGTGCCATCTCCCGTGGTCGAGGAAATCAGCCCCAGCATTTT; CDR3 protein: CAISRGRGNQPQHF
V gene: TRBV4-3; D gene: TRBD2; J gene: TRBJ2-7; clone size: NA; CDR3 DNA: TGCGCCAGCAGCCAGGGAGCGGGAGGGACCTACGAGCAGTACTTC; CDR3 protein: CASSQGAGGTYEQYF
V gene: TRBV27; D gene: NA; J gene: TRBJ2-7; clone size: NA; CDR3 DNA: TGTGCCAGCACCCAGTGGGGGGAGCAGACCTACGAGCAGTACTTC; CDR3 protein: CASTQWGEQTYEQYF
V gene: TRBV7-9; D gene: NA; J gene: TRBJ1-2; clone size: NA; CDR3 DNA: TGTGCCAGCAGCTTAGATCCGAGTCGAGGCTACACCTTC; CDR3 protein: CASSLDPSRGYTF
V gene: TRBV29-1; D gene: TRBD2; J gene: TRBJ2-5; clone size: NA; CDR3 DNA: TGCAGCGTGGGGGGGAGGCAAGAGACCCAGTACTTC; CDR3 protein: CSVGGRQETQYF
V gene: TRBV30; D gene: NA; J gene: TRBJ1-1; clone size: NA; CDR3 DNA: TGTGCCTGGAGTGTTGCAGGGGACACTGAAGCTTTCTTT; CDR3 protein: CAWSVAGDTEAFF
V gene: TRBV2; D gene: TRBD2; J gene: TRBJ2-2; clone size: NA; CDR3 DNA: TGTGCCAGCAGTGAAGGGACTAGCGGGAGACGCACCGGGGAGCTGTTTTTT; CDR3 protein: CASSEGTSGRRTGELFF
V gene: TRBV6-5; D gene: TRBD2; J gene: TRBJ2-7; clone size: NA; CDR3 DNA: TGTGCCAGCAGTTACTCGGGGGAGGGCATCTACGAGCAGTACTTC; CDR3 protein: CASSYSGEGIYEQYF
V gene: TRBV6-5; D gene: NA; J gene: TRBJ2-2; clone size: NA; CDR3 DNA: TGTGCCAGCAGTTACTCGGTTAGGGGAAGGTTCGGGGAGCTGTTTTTT; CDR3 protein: CASSYSVRGRFGELFF
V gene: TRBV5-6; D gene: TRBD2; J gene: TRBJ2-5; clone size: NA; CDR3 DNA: TGTGCCAGCAGCTCCGGACTAGCGTGGGAGACCCAGTACTTC; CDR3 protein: CASSSGLAWETQYF
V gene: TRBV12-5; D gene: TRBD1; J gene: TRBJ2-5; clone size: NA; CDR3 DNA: TGTGCTAGTGGTTTGGTACTCCGGACAGGGGGCGGTGAGACCCAGTACTTC; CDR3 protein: CASGLVLRTGGGETQYF
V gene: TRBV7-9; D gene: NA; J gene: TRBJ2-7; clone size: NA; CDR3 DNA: TGTTCCAGCAGGGCCATTGACGAGCAGTACTTC; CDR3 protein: CSSRAIDEQYF
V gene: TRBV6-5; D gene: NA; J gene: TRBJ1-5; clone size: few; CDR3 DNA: TGTGCCAGCAGCCGCGGACACTTCAATCAGCCCCAGCATTTT; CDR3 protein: CASSRGHFNQPQHF
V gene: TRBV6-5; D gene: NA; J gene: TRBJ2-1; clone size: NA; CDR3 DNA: TGTGCCAGCAGTTACGAAGCTAACTACAATGAGCAGTTCTTC; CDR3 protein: CASSYEANYNEQFF
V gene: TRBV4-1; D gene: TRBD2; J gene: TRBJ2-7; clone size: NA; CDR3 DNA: TGCGCCAGCAGTCCGATTAGCGGGGCTTCCTACGAGCAGTACTTC; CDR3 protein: CASSPISGASYEQYF
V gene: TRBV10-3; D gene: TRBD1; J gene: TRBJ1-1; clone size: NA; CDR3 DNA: TGTGCCATCAGAGGACAGGGGATAGGGGCTGAAGCTTTCTTT; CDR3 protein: CAIRGQGIGAEAFF